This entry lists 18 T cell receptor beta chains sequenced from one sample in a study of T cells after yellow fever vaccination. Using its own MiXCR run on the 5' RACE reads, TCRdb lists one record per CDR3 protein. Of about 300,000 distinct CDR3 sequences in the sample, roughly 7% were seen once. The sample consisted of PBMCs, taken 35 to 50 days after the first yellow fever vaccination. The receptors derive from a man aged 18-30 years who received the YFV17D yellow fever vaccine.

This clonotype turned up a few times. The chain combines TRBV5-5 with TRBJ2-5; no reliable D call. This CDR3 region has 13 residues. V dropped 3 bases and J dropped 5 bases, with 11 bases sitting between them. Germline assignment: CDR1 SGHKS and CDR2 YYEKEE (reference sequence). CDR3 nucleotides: TGTGCCAGCAGCTGGGGATTCGGGGAGACCCAGTACTTC. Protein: CASSWGFGETQYF.

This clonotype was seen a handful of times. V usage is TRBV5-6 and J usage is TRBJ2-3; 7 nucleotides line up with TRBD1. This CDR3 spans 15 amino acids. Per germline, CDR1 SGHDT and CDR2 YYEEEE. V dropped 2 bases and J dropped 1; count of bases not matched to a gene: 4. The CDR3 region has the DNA TGTGCCAGCAGCTTCGGGACAGCCCGCACAGATACGCAGTATTTT. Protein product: CASSFGTARTDTQYF.

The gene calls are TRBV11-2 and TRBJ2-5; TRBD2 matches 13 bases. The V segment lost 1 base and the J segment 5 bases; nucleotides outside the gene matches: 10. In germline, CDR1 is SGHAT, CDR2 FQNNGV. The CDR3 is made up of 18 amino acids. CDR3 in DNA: TGTGCCAGCAGCTTAGGACTTAGACTAGCGGGGGGTTCGGAGACCCAGTACTTC. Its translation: CASSLGLRLAGGSETQYF.

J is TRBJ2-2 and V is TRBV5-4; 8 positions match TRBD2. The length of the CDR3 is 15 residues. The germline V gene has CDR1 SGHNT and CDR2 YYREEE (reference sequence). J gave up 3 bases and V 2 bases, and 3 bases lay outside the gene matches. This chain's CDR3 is CASSFGGADTGELFF. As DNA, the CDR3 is TGTGCCAGCAGCTTCGGGGGGGCGGACACCGGGGAGCTGTTTTTT.

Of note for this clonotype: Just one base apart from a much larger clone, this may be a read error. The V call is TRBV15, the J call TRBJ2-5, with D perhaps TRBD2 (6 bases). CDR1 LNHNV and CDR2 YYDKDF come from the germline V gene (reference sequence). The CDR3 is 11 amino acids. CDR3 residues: CATSARETQHF. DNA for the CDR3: TGTGCCACCAGCGCCCGGGAGACCCAGCACTTC.

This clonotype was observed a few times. The CDR3 here is CASIPGLAPSGSTDTQYF. The CDR3 DNA reads as TGTGCCAGCATCCCCGGGCTCGCGCCCAGCGGGAGCACAGATACGCAGTATTTT. The chain is built from TRBV12-3 or TRBV12-4 and TRBJ2-3, with D tentatively TRBD2 (6 bases). This CDR3 is built from 18 residues. Trimming took 7 bases from V and 0 from J, leaving 23 bases between them.

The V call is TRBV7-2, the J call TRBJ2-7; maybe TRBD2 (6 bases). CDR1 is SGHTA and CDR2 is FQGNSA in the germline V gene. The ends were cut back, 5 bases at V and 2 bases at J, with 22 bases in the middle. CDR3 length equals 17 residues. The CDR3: CASSPLGAGGPTYEQYF. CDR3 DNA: TGTGCCAGCAGCCCCCTAGGCGCCGGAGGGCCGACCTACGAGCAGTACTTC.

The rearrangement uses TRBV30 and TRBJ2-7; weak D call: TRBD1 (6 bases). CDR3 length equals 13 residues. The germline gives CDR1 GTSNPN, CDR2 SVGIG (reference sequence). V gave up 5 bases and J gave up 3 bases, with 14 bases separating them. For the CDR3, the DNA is TGTGCCTGGGCTAAACAGACAGGCTACGAGCAGTACTTC. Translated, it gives CAWAKQTGYEQYF.

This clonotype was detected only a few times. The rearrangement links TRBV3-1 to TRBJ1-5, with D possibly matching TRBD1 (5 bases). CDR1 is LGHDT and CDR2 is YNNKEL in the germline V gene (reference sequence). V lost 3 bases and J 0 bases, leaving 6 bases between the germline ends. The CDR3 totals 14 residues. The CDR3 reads CASSQGLSNQPQHF. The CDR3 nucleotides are TGTGCCAGCAGCCAGGGACTTAGCAATCAGCCCCAGCATTTT.

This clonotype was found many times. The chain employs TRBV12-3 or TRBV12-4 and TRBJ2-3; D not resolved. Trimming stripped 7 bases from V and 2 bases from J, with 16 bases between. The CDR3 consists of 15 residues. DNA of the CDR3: TGTGCCAGCAACCCTAAGTTGGGCTTCACAGATACGCAGTATTTT. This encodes CASNPKLGFTDTQYF.

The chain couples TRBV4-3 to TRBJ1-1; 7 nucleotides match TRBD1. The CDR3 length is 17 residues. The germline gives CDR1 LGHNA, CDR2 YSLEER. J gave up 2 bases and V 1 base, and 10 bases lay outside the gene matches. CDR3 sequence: CASSQAGLSGGNTEAFF. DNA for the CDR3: TGCGCCAGCAGCCAAGCCGGTCTTTCAGGGGGTAACACTGAAGCTTTCTTT.

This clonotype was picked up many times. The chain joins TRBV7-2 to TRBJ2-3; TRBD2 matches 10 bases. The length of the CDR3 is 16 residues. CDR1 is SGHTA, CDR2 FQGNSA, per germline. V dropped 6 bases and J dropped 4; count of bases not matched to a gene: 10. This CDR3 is CASRTQASGGADTQYF. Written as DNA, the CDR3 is TGTGCCAGCAGAACTCAAGCTAGCGGGGGTGCAGATACGCAGTATTTT.

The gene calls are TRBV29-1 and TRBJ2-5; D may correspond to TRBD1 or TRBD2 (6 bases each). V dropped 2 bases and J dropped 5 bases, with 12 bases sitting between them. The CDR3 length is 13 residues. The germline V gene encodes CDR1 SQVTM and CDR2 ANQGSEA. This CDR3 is CSVESGGGETQYF. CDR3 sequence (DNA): TGCAGCGTTGAATCCGGGGGCGGGGAGACCCAGTACTTC.

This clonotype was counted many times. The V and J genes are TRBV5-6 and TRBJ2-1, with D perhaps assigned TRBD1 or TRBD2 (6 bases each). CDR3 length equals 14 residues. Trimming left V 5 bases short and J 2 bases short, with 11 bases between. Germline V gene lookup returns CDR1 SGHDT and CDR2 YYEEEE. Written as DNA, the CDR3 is TGTGCCAGCAGTAAGGGGGGCCCCTACAATGAGCAGTTCTTC. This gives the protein CASSKGGPYNEQFF. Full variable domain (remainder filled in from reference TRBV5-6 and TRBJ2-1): DAGVTQSPTHLIKTRGQQVTLRCSPKSGHDTVSWYQQALGQGPQFIFQYYEEEERQRGNFPDRFSGHQFPNYSSELNVNALLLGDSALYLCASSKGGPYNEQFFGPGTRLTVL.

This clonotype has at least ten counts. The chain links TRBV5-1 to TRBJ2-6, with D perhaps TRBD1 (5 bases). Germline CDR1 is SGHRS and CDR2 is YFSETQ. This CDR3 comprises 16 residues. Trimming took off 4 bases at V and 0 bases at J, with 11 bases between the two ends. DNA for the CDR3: TGCGCCAGCAGCACCCGACAGAGCTCTGGGGCCAACGTCCTGACTTTC. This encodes CASSTRQSSGANVLTF.

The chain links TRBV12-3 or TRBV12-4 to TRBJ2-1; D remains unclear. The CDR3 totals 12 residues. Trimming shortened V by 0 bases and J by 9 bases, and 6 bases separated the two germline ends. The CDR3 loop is CASSLAVVEQFF. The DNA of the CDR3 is TGTGCCAGCAGTTTAGCGGTGGTTGAGCAGTTCTTC.

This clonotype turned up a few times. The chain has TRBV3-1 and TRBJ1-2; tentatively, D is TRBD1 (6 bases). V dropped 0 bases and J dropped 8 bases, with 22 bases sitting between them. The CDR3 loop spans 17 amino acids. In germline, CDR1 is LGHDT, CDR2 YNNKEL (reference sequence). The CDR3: CASSQEFWGLSPGGYTF. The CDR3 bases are TGTGCCAGCAGCCAAGAGTTCTGGGGGCTCTCGCCCGGGGGCTACACCTTC.

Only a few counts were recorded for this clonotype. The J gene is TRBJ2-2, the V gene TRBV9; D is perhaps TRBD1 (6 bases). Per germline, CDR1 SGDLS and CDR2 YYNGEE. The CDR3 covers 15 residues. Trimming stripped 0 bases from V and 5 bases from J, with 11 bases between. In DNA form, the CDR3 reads TGTGCCAGCAGCGTAGAACAGGGCGGGACCGGGGAGCTGTTTTTT. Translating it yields CASSVEQGGTGELFF. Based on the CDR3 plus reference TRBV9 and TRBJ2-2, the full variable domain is DSGVTQTPKHLITATGQRVTLRCSPRSGDLSVYWYQQSLDQGLQFLIQYYNGEERAKGNILERFSAQQFPDLHSELNLSSLELGDSALYFCASSVEQGGTGELFFGEGSRLTVL.